Shown below are 23 T cell receptor beta chains from a single sample sequenced in a study of human CD8 memory T cell subsets. Libraries of TCR beta chains were produced by 5' RACE (UMI-labeled). Using the 5' RACE reads, TCRdb records one entry per CDR3 protein without DNA. The sample holds roughly 7,000 distinct CDR3 sequences. The sample taken for sequencing was CD8+ stem-like memory T cells (TSCM and TCM) sorted from PBMCs. The subset: stem-like memory CD8 T cells (TSTEM), CCR7+ PD-1- TIGIT-. The source of these receptors is a human donor in good health.

V usage is TRBV6-5 and J usage is TRBJ2-1; the TCRdb D gene call, TRBD1, has no DNA to confirm it. Germline lookup yields CDR1 MNHEY and CDR2 SVGAGI. The CDR3 spans 15 residues. CDR3 protein: CASRRGEEVYNEQFF.

This chain links TRBV13 with TRBJ2-3. The CDR3 contains 11 residues. Germline V gene lookup returns CDR1 PRHDT and CDR2 FYEKMQ (reference sequence). The CDR3 here is CASSLRDTQYF.

The rearrangement joins TRBV7-9 to TRBJ2-1; the TCRdb call, TRBD2, lacks DNA for checking. CDR1 SEHNR and CDR2 FQNEAQ come from the germline V gene (reference sequence). The CDR3 runs 13 residues. The chain's CDR3 is CASSSPSGNEQFF.

By frequency, this clonotype registers medium-sized. The chain links TRBV10-1 to TRBJ1-5. CDR1 is WNHNN, CDR2 SYGVQD, per germline (reference sequence). The CDR3 contains 12 residues. This CDR3 reads CASSGGNQPQHF.

This clonotype is classed as medium-sized by frequency. J is TRBJ1-1 and V is TRBV20-1. The CDR3 is 13 residues long. The V gene's germline CDR1 is DFQATT and CDR2 SNEGSKA (reference sequence). CDR3 region: CSGELGEGTEAFF.

The chain has TRBV7-8 and TRBJ2-3; TCRdb reports TRBD1, a call that lacks DNA to check it against. This CDR3 contains 14 residues. The V gene's germline CDR1 is SGHVS and CDR2 FQNEAQ. The CDR3: CASSFQGFSDTQYF.

This chain connects TRBV28 to TRBJ2-7. CDR3 length: 14 amino acids. The germline gives CDR1 MDHEN, CDR2 SYDVKM. CDR3 sequence reads: CASSLRRGSYEQYF.

This rearrangement joins TRBV1 to TRBJ1-5; TCRdb returns TRBD1, unconfirmable since there is no DNA. TRBV1 has pseudogene status. The CDR3 totals 15 residues. The CDR3 reads CTTRGGAVGNQPQHF.

By frequency, this clonotype registers medium-sized (0.01 to 0.1%). The chain carries TRBV19 and TRBJ1-1. CDR1 and CDR2 (germline): LNHDA, SQIVND (reference sequence). This CDR3 spans 13 amino acids. CDR3 region: CASSMSRDTEAFF.

The chain employs TRBV11-2 and TRBJ1-2; with no DNA, the TCRdb D assignment of TRBD1 cannot be verified. Germline CDR1 reads SGHAT; CDR2 reads FQNNGV. The CDR3 has 17 residues. CDR3 loop: CASSLGTGGLANYGYTF.

V and J are TRBV7-8 and TRBJ2-3. The CDR3 totals 13 residues. Germline values: CDR1 SGHVS, CDR2 FQNEAQ. The CDR3 spells CASSLDVTDTQYF. The variable domain in full, completed from reference TRBV7-8 and TRBJ2-3, reads GAGVSQSPRYKVAKRGQDVALRCDPISGHVSLFWYQQALGQGPEFLTYFQNEAQLDKSGLPSDRFFAERPEGSVSTLKIQRTQQEDSAVYLCASSLDVTDTQYFGPGTRLTVL.

The chain combines TRBV20-1 with TRBJ1-1; TCRdb's D gene call, TRBD1, goes unchecked for lack of DNA. Germline V gene sequence: CDR1 DFQATT, CDR2 SNEGSKA (reference sequence). The CDR3 length is 13 residues. This CDR3 reads CSAYRDRETEAFF.

The CDR3 region is CASSKGPSGLQETQYF. This sequence joins TRBV21-1 and TRBJ2-5; the TRBD2 assignment by TCRdb is unverifiable without DNA. TRBV21-1 is noted as a pseudogene. The CDR3 sequence is 16 residues long.

The rearrangement joins TRBV20-1 to TRBJ2-3; no DNA is available, so the TRBD1 call from TCRdb remains unchecked. Germline CDR1 and CDR2: DFQATT and SNEGSKA (reference sequence). There are 13 residues in the CDR3. CDR3 sequence: CSAPGLATDTQYF.

CDR3 loop: CASSPGQGVYNEQFF. The J gene is TRBJ2-1, the V gene TRBV7-9; the TCRdb D gene call, TRBD1, has no DNA to confirm it. CDR1 and CDR2 from the germline V gene are SEHNR and FQNEAQ (reference sequence). The CDR3 runs 15 residues.

By frequency, this clonotype registers medium-sized. V gene TRBV4-1 combines with J gene TRBJ2-7; there is no DNA to check the TCRdb D call of TRBD1. This CDR3 comprises 15 residues. The V gene's germline CDR1 is MGHRA and CDR2 YSYEKL. CDR3: CASSQDPGTGVEQYF.

The chain combines TRBV4-1 with TRBJ1-2. Germline loops: CDR1 MGHRA, CDR2 YSYEKL. The CDR3 contains 14 residues. The CDR3 sequence is CASSQGEKIYGYTF.

The chain couples TRBV11-2 to TRBJ1-2; as DNA is missing, the TRBD1 call by TCRdb cannot be tested. The length of the CDR3 is 13 residues. The germline gives CDR1 SGHAT, CDR2 FQNNGV. The CDR3 region is CASRSQGNYGYTF.

Its frequency marks this clonotype as medium-sized. The rearrangement links TRBV28 to TRBJ2-1. Germline V gene data show CDR1 as MDHEN and CDR2 as SYDVKM. The CDR3 covers 13 residues. The CDR3 region is CASSLGVSNEQFF.

The chain has TRBV12-3 or TRBV12-4 and TRBJ2-7. CDR3 length: 14 amino acids. CDR3 sequence reads: CASSSSGDSYEQYF.

The chain joins TRBV12-3 or TRBV12-4 to TRBJ2-1; TCRdb's D call, TRBD1, is unchecked because there is no DNA. This CDR3 spans 17 amino acids. The CDR3 spells CASSLETRDPTYNEQFF.

V gene TRBV28 combines with J gene TRBJ2-7; there is no DNA to check the TCRdb D call of TRBD2. CDR1 and CDR2 (germline): MDHEN, SYDVKM. The length of the CDR3 is 15 residues. The CDR3: CASSLQQEAGYEQYF.

V and J are TRBV27 and TRBJ1-2; absent DNA, TCRdb's TRBD1 call cannot be checked. Germline V CDR1 and CDR2: MNHEY, SMNVEV (reference sequence). CDR3 length equals 14 residues. CDR3 amino acids: CASSAPDSPDGYTF.